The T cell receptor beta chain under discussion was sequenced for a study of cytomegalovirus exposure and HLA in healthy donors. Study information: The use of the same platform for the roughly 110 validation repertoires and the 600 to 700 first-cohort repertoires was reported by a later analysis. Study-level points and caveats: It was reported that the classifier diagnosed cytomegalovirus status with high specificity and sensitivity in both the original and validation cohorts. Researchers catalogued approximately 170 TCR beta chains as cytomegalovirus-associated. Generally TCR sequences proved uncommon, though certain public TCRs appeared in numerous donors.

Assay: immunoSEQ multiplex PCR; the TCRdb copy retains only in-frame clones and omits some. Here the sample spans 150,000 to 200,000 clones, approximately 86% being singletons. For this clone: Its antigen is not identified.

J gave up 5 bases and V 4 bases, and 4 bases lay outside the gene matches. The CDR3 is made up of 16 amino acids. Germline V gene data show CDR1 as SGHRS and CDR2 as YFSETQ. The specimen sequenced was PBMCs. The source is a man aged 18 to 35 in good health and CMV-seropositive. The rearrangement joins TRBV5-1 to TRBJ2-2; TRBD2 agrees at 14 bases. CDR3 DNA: TGCGCCAGCAGCATATGGACTAGCGGGGGGACCGGGGAGCTGTTTTTT. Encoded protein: CASSIWTSGGTGELFF.